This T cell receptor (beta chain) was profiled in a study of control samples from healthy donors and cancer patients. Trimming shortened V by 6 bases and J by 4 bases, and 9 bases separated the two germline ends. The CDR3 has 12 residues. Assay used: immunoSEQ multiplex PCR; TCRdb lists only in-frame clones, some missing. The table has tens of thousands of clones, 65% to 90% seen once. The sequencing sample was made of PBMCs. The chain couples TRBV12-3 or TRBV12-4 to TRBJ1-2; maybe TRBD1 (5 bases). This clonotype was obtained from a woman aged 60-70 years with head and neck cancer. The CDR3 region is CASRGPGYGYTF. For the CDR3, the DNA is TGTGCCAGCAGGGGGCCAGGCTATGGCTACACCTTC.